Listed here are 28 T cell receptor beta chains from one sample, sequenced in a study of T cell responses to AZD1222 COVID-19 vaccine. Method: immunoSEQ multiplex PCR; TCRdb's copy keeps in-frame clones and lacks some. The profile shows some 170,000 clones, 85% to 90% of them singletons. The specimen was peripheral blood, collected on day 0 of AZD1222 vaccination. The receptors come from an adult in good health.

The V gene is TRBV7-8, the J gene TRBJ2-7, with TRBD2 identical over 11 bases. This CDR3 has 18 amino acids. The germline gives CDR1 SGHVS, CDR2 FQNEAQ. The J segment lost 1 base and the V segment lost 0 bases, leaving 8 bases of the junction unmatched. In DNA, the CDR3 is TGTGCCAGCAGCTTAGCGGGTCGTACTAGCGGGGGATCCTACGAGCAGTACTTC. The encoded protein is CASSLAGRTSGGSYEQYF.

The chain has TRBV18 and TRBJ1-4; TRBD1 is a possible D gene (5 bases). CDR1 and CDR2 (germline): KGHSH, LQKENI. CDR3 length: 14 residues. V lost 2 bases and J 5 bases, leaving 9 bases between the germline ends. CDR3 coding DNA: TGTGCCAGCTCACCAGGGAACAGGAATGAAAAACTGTTTTTT. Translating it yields CASSPGNRNEKLFF.

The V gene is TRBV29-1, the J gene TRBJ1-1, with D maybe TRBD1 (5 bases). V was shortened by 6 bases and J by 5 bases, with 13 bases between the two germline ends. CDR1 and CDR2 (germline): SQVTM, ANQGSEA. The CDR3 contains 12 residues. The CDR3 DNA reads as TGCAGCGTGGGGGTCGTGGGAACTGAAGCTTTCTTT. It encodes CSVGVVGTEAFF. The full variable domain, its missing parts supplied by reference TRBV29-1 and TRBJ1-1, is SAVISQKPSRDICQRGTSLTIQCQVDSQVTMMFWYRQQPGQSLTLIATANQGSEATYESGFVIDKFPISRPNLTFSTLTVSNMSPEDSSIYLCSVGVVGTEAFFGQGTRLTVV.

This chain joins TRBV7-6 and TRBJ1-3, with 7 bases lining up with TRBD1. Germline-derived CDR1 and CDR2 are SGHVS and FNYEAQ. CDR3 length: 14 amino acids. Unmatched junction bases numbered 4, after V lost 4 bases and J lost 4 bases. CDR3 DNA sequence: TGTGCCAGCAGCTATACAGGGGAAGGAAACACCATATATTTT. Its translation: CASSYTGEGNTIYF.

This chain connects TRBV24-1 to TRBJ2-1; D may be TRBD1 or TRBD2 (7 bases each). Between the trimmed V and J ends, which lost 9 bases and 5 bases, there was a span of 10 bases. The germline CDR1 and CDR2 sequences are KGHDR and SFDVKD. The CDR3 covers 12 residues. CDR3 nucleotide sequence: TGTGCCACCCAGGGGGGGGACAATGAGCAGTTCTTC. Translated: CATQGGDNEQFF.

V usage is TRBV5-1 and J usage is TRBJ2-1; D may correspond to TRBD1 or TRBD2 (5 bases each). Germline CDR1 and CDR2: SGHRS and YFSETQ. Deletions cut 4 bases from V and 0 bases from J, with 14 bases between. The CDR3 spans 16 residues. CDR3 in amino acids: CASSPSRGTSYNEQFF. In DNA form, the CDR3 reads TGCGCCAGCAGCCCCTCGAGGGGAACCTCCTACAATGAGCAGTTCTTC.

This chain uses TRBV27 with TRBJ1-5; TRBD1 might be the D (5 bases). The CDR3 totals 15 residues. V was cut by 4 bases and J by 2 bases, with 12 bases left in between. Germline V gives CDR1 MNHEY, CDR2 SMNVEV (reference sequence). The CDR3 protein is CASSSWGSGNQPQHF. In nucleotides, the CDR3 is TGTGCCAGCAGTTCTTGGGGGTCAGGCAATCAGCCCCAGCATTTT.

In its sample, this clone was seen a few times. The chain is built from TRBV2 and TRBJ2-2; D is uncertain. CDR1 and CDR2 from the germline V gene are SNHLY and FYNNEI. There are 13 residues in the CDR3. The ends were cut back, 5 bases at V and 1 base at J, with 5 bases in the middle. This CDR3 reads CASSLLNTGELFF. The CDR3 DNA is TGTGCCAGCAGTCTTCTGAACACCGGGGAGCTGTTTTTT. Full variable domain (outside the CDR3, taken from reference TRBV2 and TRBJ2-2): EPEVTQTPSHQVTQMGQEVILRCVPISNHLYFYWYRQILGQKVEFLVSFYNNEISEKSEIFDDQFSVERPDGSNFTLKIRSTKLEDSAMYFCASSLLNTGELFFGEGSRLTVL.

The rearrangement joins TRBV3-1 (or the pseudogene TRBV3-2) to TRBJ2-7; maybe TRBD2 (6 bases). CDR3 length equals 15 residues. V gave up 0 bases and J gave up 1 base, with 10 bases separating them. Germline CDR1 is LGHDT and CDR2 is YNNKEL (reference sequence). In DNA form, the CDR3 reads TGTGCCAGCAGCCAAGACTTTGCGGGGTCCTACGAGCAGTACTTC. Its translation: CASSQDFAGSYEQYF.

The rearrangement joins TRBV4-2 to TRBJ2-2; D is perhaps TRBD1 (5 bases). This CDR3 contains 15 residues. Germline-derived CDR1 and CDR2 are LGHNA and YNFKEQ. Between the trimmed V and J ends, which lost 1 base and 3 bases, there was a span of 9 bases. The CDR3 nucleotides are TGTGCCAGCAGCCAAGTTGGGGCGTACACCGGGGAGCTGTTTTTT. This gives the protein CASSQVGAYTGELFF.

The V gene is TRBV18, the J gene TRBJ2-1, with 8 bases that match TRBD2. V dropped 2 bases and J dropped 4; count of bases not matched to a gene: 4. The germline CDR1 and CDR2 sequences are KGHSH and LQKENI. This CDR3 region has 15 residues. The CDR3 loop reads CASSPGASGYNEQFF. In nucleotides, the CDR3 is TGTGCCAGCTCACCAGGGGCTAGCGGGTACAATGAGCAGTTCTTC.

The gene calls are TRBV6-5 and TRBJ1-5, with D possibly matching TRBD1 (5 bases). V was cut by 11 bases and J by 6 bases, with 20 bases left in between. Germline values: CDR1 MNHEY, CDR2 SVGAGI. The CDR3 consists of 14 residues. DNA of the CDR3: TGTGCCGCGGGGGTTGGAGTCGTCGGTCAGCCCCAGCATTTT. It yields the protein CAAGVGVVGQPQHF.

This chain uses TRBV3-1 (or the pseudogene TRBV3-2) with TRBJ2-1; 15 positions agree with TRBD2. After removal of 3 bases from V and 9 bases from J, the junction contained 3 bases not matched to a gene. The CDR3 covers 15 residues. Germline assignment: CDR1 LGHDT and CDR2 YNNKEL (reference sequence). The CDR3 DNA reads TGTGCCAGCAGCCAGACGGGACTAGCGGGAGGTGAGCAGTTCTTC. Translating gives CASSQTGLAGGEQFF.

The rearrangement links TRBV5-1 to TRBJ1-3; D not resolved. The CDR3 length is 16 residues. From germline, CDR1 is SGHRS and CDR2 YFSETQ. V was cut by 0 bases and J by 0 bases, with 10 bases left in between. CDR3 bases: TGCGCCAGCAGCTTGGTGACCGCGGGCTCTGGAAACACCATATATTTT. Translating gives CASSLVTAGSGNTIYF.

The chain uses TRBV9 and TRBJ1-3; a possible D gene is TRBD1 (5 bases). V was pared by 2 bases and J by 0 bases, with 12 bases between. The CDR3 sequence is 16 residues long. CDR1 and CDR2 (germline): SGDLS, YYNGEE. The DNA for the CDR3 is TGTGCCAGCAGCGTTGGAGCTGGGGGCTCTGGAAACACCATATATTTT. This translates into CASSVGAGGSGNTIYF. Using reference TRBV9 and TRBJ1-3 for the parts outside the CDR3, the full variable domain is DSGVTQTPKHLITATGQRVTLRCSPRSGDLSVYWYQQSLDQGLQFLIQYYNGEERAKGNILERFSAQQFPDLHSELNLSSLELGDSALYFCASSVGAGGSGNTIYFGEGSWLTVV.

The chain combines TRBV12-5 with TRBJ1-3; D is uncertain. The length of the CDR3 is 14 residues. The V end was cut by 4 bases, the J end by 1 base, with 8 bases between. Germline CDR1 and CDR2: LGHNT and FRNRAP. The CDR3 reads CASGSSSSGNTIYF. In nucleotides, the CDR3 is TGTGCTAGTGGTTCTAGCTCATCTGGAAACACCATATATTTT.

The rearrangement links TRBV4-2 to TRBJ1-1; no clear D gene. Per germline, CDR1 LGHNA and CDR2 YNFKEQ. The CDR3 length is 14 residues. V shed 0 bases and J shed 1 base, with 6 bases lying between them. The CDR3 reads CASSQDHRNTEAFF. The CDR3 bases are TGTGCCAGCAGCCAAGATCACAGGAACACTGAAGCTTTCTTT.

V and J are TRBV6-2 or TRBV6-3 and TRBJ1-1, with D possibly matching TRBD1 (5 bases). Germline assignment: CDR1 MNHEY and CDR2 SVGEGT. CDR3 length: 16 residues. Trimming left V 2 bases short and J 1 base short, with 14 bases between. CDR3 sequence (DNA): TGTGCCAGCAGTTACCCAATCAGGGTTGGGAACACTGAAGCTTTCTTT. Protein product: CASSYPIRVGNTEAFF.

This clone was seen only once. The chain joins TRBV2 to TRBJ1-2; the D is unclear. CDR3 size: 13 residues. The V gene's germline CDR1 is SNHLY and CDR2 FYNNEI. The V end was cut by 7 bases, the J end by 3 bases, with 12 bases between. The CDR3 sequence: CASTQARDYGYTF. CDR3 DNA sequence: TGTGCCAGCACCCAGGCCCGTGACTATGGCTACACCTTC.

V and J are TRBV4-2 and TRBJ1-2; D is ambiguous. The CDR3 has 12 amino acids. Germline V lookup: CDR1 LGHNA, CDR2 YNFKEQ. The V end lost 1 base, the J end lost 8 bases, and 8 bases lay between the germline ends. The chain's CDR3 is CASSQGWSGYTF. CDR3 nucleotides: TGTGCCAGCAGCCAAGGCTGGAGCGGCTACACCTTC.

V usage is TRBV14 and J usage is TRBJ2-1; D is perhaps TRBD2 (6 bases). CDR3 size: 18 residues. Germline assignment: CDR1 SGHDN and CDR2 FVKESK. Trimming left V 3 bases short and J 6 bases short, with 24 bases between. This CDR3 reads CASSHPRAGTRDFNEQFF. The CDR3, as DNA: TGTGCCAGCAGCCACCCCAGAGCCGGGACGCGGGATTTCAATGAGCAGTTCTTC.

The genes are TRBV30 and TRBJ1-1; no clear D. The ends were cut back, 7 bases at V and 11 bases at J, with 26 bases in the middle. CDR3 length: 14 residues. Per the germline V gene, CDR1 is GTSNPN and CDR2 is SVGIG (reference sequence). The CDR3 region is CASAQNLRDQGAFF. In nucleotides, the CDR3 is TGTGCCTCCGCTCAAAACCTCCGAGACCAAGGGGCTTTCTTT. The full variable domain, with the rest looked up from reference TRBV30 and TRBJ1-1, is SQTIHQWPATLVQPVGSPLSLECTVEGTSNPNLYWYRQAAGRGLQLLFYSVGIGQISSEVPQNLSASRPQDRQFILSSKKLLLSDSGFYLCASAQNLRDQGAFFGQGTRLTVV.

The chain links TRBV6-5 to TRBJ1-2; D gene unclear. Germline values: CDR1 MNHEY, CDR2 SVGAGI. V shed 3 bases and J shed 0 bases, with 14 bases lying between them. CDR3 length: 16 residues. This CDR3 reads CASSYKPFGANYGYTF. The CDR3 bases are TGTGCCAGCAGTTATAAGCCTTTTGGGGCTAACTATGGCTACACCTTC.

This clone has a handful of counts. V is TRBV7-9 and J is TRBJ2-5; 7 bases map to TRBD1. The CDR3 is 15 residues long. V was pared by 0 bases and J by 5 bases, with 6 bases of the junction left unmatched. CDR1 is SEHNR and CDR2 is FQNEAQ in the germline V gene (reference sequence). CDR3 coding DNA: TGTGCCAGCAGCTTAGCCAGAGGGGGCGCCGAGACCCAGTACTTC. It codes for CASSLARGGAETQYF.

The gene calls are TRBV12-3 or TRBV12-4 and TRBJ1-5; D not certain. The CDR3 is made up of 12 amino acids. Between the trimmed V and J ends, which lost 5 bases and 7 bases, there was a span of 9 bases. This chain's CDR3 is CASSPRVQPQHF. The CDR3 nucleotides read TGTGCCAGCAGTCCGAGGGTCCAGCCCCAGCATTTT.

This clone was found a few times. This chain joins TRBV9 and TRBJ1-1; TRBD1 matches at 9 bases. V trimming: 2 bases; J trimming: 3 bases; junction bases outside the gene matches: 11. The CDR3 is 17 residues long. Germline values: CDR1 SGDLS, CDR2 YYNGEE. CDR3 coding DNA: TGTGCCAGCAGCGTCTCGGGGACAGGGCTAATTGACACTGAAGCTTTCTTT. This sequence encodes CASSVSGTGLIDTEAFF.

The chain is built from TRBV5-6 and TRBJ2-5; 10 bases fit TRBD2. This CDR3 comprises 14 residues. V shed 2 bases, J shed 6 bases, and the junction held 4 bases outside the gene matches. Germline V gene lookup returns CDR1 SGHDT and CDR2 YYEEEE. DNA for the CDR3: TGTGCCAGCAGCTTAAGCGGGAGGGGGAAGACCCAGTACTTC. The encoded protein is CASSLSGRGKTQYF. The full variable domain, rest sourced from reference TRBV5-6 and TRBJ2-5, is DAGVTQSPTHLIKTRGQQVTLRCSPKSGHDTVSWYQQALGQGPQFIFQYYEEEERQRGNFPDRFSGHQFPNYSSELNVNALLLGDSALYLCASSLSGRGKTQYFGPGTRLLVL.

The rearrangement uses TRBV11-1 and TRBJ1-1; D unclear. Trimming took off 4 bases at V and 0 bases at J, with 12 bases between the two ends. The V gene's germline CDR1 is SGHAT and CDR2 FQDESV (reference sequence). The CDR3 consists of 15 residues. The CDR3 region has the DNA TGTGCCAGCAGCTCCCTCGCACGGTTGAACACTGAAGCTTTCTTT. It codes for CASSSLARLNTEAFF.